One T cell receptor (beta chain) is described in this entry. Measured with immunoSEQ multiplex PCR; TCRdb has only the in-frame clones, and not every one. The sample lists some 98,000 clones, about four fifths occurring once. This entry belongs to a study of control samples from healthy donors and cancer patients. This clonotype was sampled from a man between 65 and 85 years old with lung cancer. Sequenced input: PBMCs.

The CDR3 region is CASSPGVSTYEQYF. CDR3 sequence (DNA): TGTGCCAGCAGCCCCGGAGTCTCAACCTACGAGCAGTACTTC. This rearrangement joins TRBV5-5 to TRBJ2-7; D is uncertain. Germline-derived CDR1 and CDR2 are SGHKS and YYEKEE (reference sequence). The germline V and J ends were trimmed by 4 bases and 2 bases, with 13 bases remaining between them. The CDR3 loop spans 14 amino acids.